These T cell receptor beta chains were read from a single sample in a study of shared clonotypes between healthy human individuals. Repertoires were generated with immunoSEQ multiplex PCR, while TCRdb's copy carries only in-frame clones and drops some. The sample yields about 2.4 million clones, 80% to 95% seen once. Sequencing was carried out using naive CD4+ T cells from PBMCs. These receptors were collected from a man aged 18 to 30 in good health. Some clones in this sample may be carry-over from other donors' samples. CDR3s include the opening cysteine and the closing phenylalanine or tryptophan. The order of the fields is CDR3 protein, CDR3 DNA, clone size, CDR3 length, V gene, J gene, D gene. The D gene is left open where the match is weak. The size field is filled for only some rows; it gives once, few, many or a size class.

CASSDRGTGGTEAFF	TGCGCCAGCAGTGATAGAGGGACAGGGGGCACTGAAGCTTTCTTT	NA	15	TRBV10-2	TRBJ1-1	TRBD1
CASSQEFGAGANVLTF	TGCGCCAGCAGCCAAGAGTTCGGGGCCGGGGCCAACGTCCTGACTTTC	NA	16	TRBV4-1	TRBJ2-6	NA
CASRQGFNEKLFF	TGCGCCAGCAGACAGGGGTTTAACGAAAAACTGTTTTTT	NA	13	TRBV5-1	TRBJ1-4	TRBD1
CASSVRGLAGRTDTQYF	TGTGCCAGCAGCGTAAGAGGGCTAGCGGGACGCACAGATACGCAGTATTTT	NA	17	TRBV9	TRBJ2-3	TRBD2
CASSLAQSYEQYF	TGTGCCAGCAGCTTGGCCCAATCTTACGAGCAGTACTTC	NA	13	TRBV5-6	TRBJ2-7	NA
CASSQGIGRAQDTQYF	TGCGCCAGCAGCCAAGGAATCGGGAGGGCCCAGGATACGCAGTATTTT	NA	16	TRBV4-3	TRBJ2-3	TRBD2
CASKKKGLFVEAFF	TGTGCCAGCAAGAAGAAGGGGCTCTTCGTTGAAGCTTTCTTT	NA	14	TRBV28	TRBJ1-1	NA
CASSFEGLSTIYF	TGCGCCAGCAGCTTCGAAGGGTTAAGCACCATATATTTT	NA	13	TRBV5-1	TRBJ1-3	NA
CASSLVIWGAYNEQFF	TGTGCCAGCAGCTTGGTAATATGGGGCGCTTATAATGAGCAGTTCTTC	NA	16	TRBV11-2	TRBJ2-1	NA
CASSPGTALRVEKLFF	TGTGCCAGCAGTCCGGGGACAGCGTTAAGGGTGGAAAAACTGTTTTTT	NA	16	TRBV28	TRBJ1-4	TRBD1
CASSLNLWGKNTIYF	TGCGCCAGCAGCTTGAATTTGTGGGGGAAAAACACCATATATTTT	NA	15	TRBV5-1	TRBJ1-3	NA
CASSSLGGRDLYEQYF	TGTGCCAGCAGTTCCCTCGGAGGGCGGGACCTCTACGAGCAGTACTTC	NA	16	TRBV27	TRBJ2-7	NA
CASSLEQGVYGYTF	TGTGCCAGCAGCTTGGAACAGGGAGTCTATGGCTACACCTTC	NA	14	TRBV5-4	TRBJ1-2	NA
CASSPDGNTEAFF	TGTGCCAGCAGCCCGGACGGGAACACTGAAGCTTTCTTT	NA	13	TRBV28	TRBJ1-1	NA
CASSLNSPELLGEQYF	TGTGCCAGCAGCTTAAATTCTCCGGAGCTACTCGGGGAGCAGTACTTC	NA	16	TRBV7-2	TRBJ2-7	NA
CASSQVSAYEQYF	TGCGCCAGCAGCCAAGTTTCCGCCTACGAGCAGTACTTC	NA	13	TRBV4-1	TRBJ2-7	NA
CASSLEGQETQYF	TGTGCCAGCAGCTTAGAGGGGCAGGAGACCCAGTACTTC	once	13	TRBV7-3	TRBJ2-5	NA
CASSMGAYNEQFF	TGTGCCAGTAGTATGGGGGCCTACAATGAGCAGTTCTTC	NA	13	TRBV19	TRBJ2-1	NA
CASSYGRGRAEAFF	TGTGCCAGCAGTTACGGAAGAGGGAGGGCTGAAGCTTTCTTT	NA	14	TRBV6-5	TRBJ1-1	NA
CASSLVGGRPYEQYF	TGTGCCAGCAGCTTGGTGGGCGGGAGGCCCTACGAGCAGTACTTC	NA	15	TRBV5-6	TRBJ2-7	TRBD2
CASSSRQSGANVLTF	TGTGCCAGCAGCTCAAGACAGTCTGGGGCCAACGTCCTGACTTTC	NA	15	TRBV5-4	TRBJ2-6	NA
CASRAGTGVGKLFF	TGTGCCAGCAGGGCCGGAACAGGGGTAGGAAAACTGTTTTTT	NA	14	TRBV28	TRBJ1-4	TRBD1
CASKVGEGNEQFF	TGTGCCAGCAAGGTGGGGGAAGGGAATGAGCAGTTCTTC	NA	13	TRBV2	TRBJ2-1	NA
CAISEWDRSYEQYF	TGTGCCATCAGTGAGTGGGACAGGAGCTACGAGCAGTACTTC	NA	14	TRBV10-3	TRBJ2-7	TRBD1
CASSLAGANNEKLFF	TGTGCCAGCAGTTTGGCAGGGGCGAATAATGAAAAACTGTTTTTT	NA	15	TRBV28	TRBJ1-4	NA
CAGQGQGVNTF	TGTGCCGGCCAGGGACAGGGAGTCAACACCTTC	NA	11	TRBV6-5	TRBJ1-2	TRBD1
CASRGTDMNTEAFF	TGTGCCAGCAGAGGGACGGATATGAACACTGAAGCTTTCTTT	NA	14	TRBV6-5	TRBJ1-1	NA
CAVSPPPPASGSYEQFF	TGTGCCGTAAGTCCCCCACCCCCGGCTAGCGGGAGTTATGAGCAGTTCTTC	NA	17	TRBV11-2	TRBJ2-1	TRBD2
CASSYGQGGTGELFF	TGTGCCAGCAGTTACGGGCAGGGCGGGACCGGGGAGCTGTTTTTT	NA	15	TRBV6-6	TRBJ2-2	NA
CASSPRRSANEQYF	TGTGCCAGCAGCCCCCGGCGGTCTGCGAACGAGCAGTACTTC	NA	14	TRBV9	TRBJ2-7	NA
CASSPPEPTGELFF	TGTGCCAGCTCACCACCTGAACCCACCGGGGAGCTGTTTTTT	NA	14	TRBV18	TRBJ2-2	NA
CASSLAGTQETQYF	TGCGCCAGCAGCTTGGCAGGGACGCAAGAGACCCAGTACTTC	NA	14	TRBV5-1	TRBJ2-5	NA
CASSLIASGNTGELFF	TGTGCCAGCAGCTTAATCGCTAGCGGGAACACCGGGGAGCTGTTTTTT	once	16	TRBV7-3	TRBJ2-2	TRBD2
CASSLGQVVDTQYF	TGCGCCAGCAGCTTGGGACAGGTTGTAGATACGCAGTATTTT	few	14	TRBV5-1	TRBJ2-3	NA
CASSLGGGRAETQYF	TGTGCCAGCAGTTTAGGTGGGGGGCGCGCGGAGACCCAGTACTTC	NA	15	TRBV27	TRBJ2-5	NA
CASSLVGQGPTEAFF	TGTGCCAGCAGCTTAGTTGGGCAGGGACCTACTGAAGCTTTCTTT	NA	15	TRBV11-1	TRBJ1-1	NA
CAIRGLAGETQYF	TGTGCCATCAGAGGACTAGCGGGCGAGACCCAGTACTTC	once	13	TRBV10-3	TRBJ2-5	TRBD2
CASSLEPTFQETQYF	TGTGCCAGCAGCTTAGAGCCGACCTTCCAAGAGACCCAGTACTTC	NA	15	TRBV11-2	TRBJ2-5	NA
CSVEGRQADTQYF	TGCAGCGTTGAAGGACGACAAGCAGATACGCAGTATTTT	NA	13	TRBV29-1	TRBJ2-3	NA
CASPDTTLMNTEAFF	TGTGCCAGTCCGGACACCACTCTTATGAACACTGAAGCTTTCTTT	NA	15	TRBV6-6	TRBJ1-1	NA
CAWSPFGNQPQHF	TGTGCCTGGAGTCCCTTCGGAAACCAGCCCCAGCATTTT	NA	13	TRBV30	TRBJ1-5	NA
CSVSPGQPSYGYTF	TGCAGCGTCTCCCCGGGACAGCCAAGCTATGGCTACACCTTC	NA	14	TRBV29-1	TRBJ1-2	TRBD1
CASSIMGSTEAFF	TGTGCCAGTAGTATCATGGGGAGCACTGAAGCTTTCTTT	NA	13	TRBV19	TRBJ1-1	NA
CAWSGYFSSSHSYEQYF	TGTGCCTGGAGTGGGTACTTTTCCAGCTCACACTCCTACGAGCAGTACTTC	NA	17	TRBV30	TRBJ2-7	NA
CASSQDYDEQYF	TGTGCCAGCAGCCAAGATTACGACGAGCAGTACTTC	NA	12	TRBV14	TRBJ2-7	NA
CASRTGTGPGYGYTF	TGCGCCAGCAGAACCGGTACAGGGCCCGGCTATGGCTACACCTTC	NA	15	TRBV5-1	TRBJ1-2	NA
CASSIRGPAVGDEQYF	TGTGCCAGTAGTATTCGGGGGCCTGCCGTGGGCGACGAGCAGTACTTC	once	16	TRBV19	TRBJ2-7	NA
CATSRGGTGRAEKVEAFF	TGTGCCACCAGCAGAGGCGGGACAGGGAGAGCGGAAAAGGTTGAAGCTTTCTTT	NA	18	TRBV15	TRBJ1-1	TRBD1
CAWTSGPGRAYEQYF	TGTGCCTGGACCTCGGGCCCCGGTAGGGCATACGAGCAGTACTTC	NA	15	TRBV30	TRBJ2-7	NA
CASSLVGGQTQYF	TGTGCCAGCAGTTTGGTGGGAGGGCAGACCCAGTACTTC	NA	13	TRBV27	TRBJ2-5	TRBD2
CASSLGGRETQYF	TGTGCCAGCAGCTTAGGGGGGAGAGAGACCCAGTACTTC	NA	13	TRBV7-2	TRBJ2-5	NA
CAISDRGIDEQYF	TGTGCCATCAGTGACAGGGGAATCGACGAGCAGTACTTC	NA	13	TRBV10-3	TRBJ2-7	NA
CASSPTGDGNIQYF	TGTGCCAGCAGTCCAACAGGGGATGGAAACATTCAGTACTTC	NA	14	TRBV6-6	TRBJ2-4	TRBD1
CASSITGFPRNTIYF	TGTGCCAGTAGTATTACGGGTTTCCCTCGGAACACCATATATTTT	NA	15	TRBV19	TRBJ1-3	NA
CATWGQNYGYTF	TGTGCTACCTGGGGACAGAACTATGGCTACACCTTC	NA	12	TRBV28	TRBJ1-2	TRBD1
CASSPPSVSSYNEQFF	TGTGCCAGCTCACCACCGTCGGTAAGCTCCTACAATGAGCAGTTCTTC	NA	16	TRBV18	TRBJ2-1	NA
CAISDGYQPQHF	TGTGCCATCAGTGACGGATATCAGCCCCAGCATTTT	NA	12	TRBV10-3	TRBJ1-5	NA
CASSPWDRRYEQYF	TGTGCCAGCTCACCTTGGGACAGGAGGTACGAGCAGTACTTC	NA	14	TRBV18	TRBJ2-7	TRBD1
CASSPRPRALNTEAFF	TGTGCCAGCTCACCCCGCCCCAGGGCCTTGAACACTGAAGCTTTCTTT	NA	16	TRBV18	TRBJ1-1	NA